A single sample gave rise to the 23 T cell receptor beta chains below, sequenced in a study of vaccination effects on CD4 cells after COVID-19. Sequencing used immunoSEQ multiplex PCR; TCRdb keeps in-frame clones, though not all of them. The data show more than 35,000 clones, approximately 78% seen once. Their antigens are not known. Antigen-specific CD4+ T cells were first expanded with viral peptide pools by the ViraFEST assay and only then sequenced. Subsequent to a culture period of more than 8 days, CD4+ T cells were isolated. Infection dated between March and December 2020, before the Alpha, Beta and Delta variants reached the United States. The starting material was CD4+ T cells from PBMCs cultured with HCoV-NL63 spike peptides, obtained before COVID-19 vaccination. The receptor set was obtained from a human donor who had a prior SARS-CoV-2 infection.

This clone showed up just a few times. The V call is TRBV4-2, the J call TRBJ1-2; D is perhaps TRBD1 (5 bases). V dropped 4 bases and J dropped 7 bases, with 13 bases sitting between them. The CDR3 length is 13 residues. Germline V gene sequence: CDR1 LGHNA, CDR2 YNFKEQ. The chain's CDR3 is CASSPPTDSGYTF. CDR3 DNA sequence: TGTGCCAGCAGCCCGCCGACAGACAGTGGCTACACCTTC.

J is TRBJ1-2 and V is TRBV9; 11 nucleotides line up with TRBD1. Per germline, CDR1 SGDLS and CDR2 YYNGEE. The CDR3 is 14 amino acids. The V gene end was trimmed by 3 bases and the J gene end by 4 bases; junction bases not matched to a gene: 2. In DNA form, the CDR3 reads TGTGCCAGCAGCGGGACAGGGGGCCTCTATGGCTACACCTTC. This encodes CASSGTGGLYGYTF.

The rearrangement joins TRBV30 to TRBJ2-1; TRBD1 or TRBD2 may be the D gene (5 bases each). Per germline, CDR1 GTSNPN and CDR2 SVGIG (reference sequence). The germline V and J ends were trimmed by 7 bases and 10 bases, with 23 bases remaining between them. The CDR3 loop spans 14 amino acids. The CDR3 region is CAFETGTDFQEQFF. The CDR3 region has the DNA TGTGCCTTCGAAACCGGGACGGACTTTCAGGAGCAGTTCTTC.

The rearrangement uses TRBV11-3 and TRBJ1-1, with no clear D. V was pared by 2 bases and J by 1 base, with 14 bases between. The germline CDR1 and CDR2 sequences are SGHNT and YENEEA. The CDR3 is made up of 16 amino acids. The CDR3 protein is CASSLSQFRGNTEAFF. CDR3 nucleotides: TGTGCCAGCAGCTTATCCCAGTTTCGCGGGAACACTGAAGCTTTCTTT.

The chain employs TRBV4-2 and TRBJ1-4; D remains unclear. The germline gives CDR1 LGHNA, CDR2 YNFKEQ. V lost 4 bases and J lost 0, with 12 bases in between. The CDR3 has 16 amino acids. CDR3 amino acids: CASSPRGISTNEKLFF. The CDR3 nucleotides are TGTGCCAGCAGCCCCCGGGGAATCTCAACTAATGAAAAACTGTTTTTT.

The J gene is TRBJ2-1, the V gene TRBV18; D gene ambiguous. Trimming removed 3 bases from V and 3 bases from J, with 24 bases in between. Germline assignment: CDR1 KGHSH and CDR2 LQKENI. CDR3 length: 19 residues. The CDR3 bases are TGTGCCAGCTCACCCCGAAGGTCGCCCTTTACCCCCCTCTACAATGAGCAGTTCTTC. Translation: CASSPRRSPFTPLYNEQFF.

The V gene is TRBV5-1, the J gene TRBJ2-5; 9 bases line up with TRBD2. Germline lookup yields CDR1 SGHRS and CDR2 YFSETQ. The junction had 6 bases not matched to a gene; V was cut back by 5 bases and J by 1 base. This CDR3 region has 15 residues. CDR3 DNA: TGCGCCAGCAGTTTGCGGGGGGGCCCCCAAGAGACCCAGTACTTC. It yields the protein CASSLRGGPQETQYF.

The V call is TRBV15, the J call TRBJ2-3; 7 bases align to TRBD1. CDR3 length equals 16 residues. CDR1 and CDR2 (germline): LNHNV, YYDKDF (reference sequence). V trimming: 0 bases; J trimming: 1 base; junction bases outside the gene matches: 4. CDR3 nucleotide sequence: TGTGCCACCAGCAGAGACAGGGGGATAGGCACAGATACGCAGTATTTT. Amino acids: CATSRDRGIGTDTQYF. Full variable domain (outside the CDR3, taken from reference TRBV15 and TRBJ2-3): DAMVIQNPRYQVTQFGKPVTLSCSQTLNHNVMYWYQQKSSQAPKLLFHYYDKDFNNEADTPDNFQSRRPNTSFCFLDIRSPGLGDTAMYLCATSRDRGIGTDTQYFGPGTRLTVL.

The rearrangement joins TRBV9 to TRBJ2-5, with D perhaps matching TRBD2 (5 bases). This CDR3 has 16 amino acids. Germline V gives CDR1 SGDLS, CDR2 YYNGEE. Trimming removed 0 bases from V and 2 bases from J, with 14 bases in between. In DNA, the CDR3 is TGTGCCAGCAGCGTAGGGCTAGCATCCCGGCAAGAGACCCAGTACTTC. Encoded protein: CASSVGLASRQETQYF. Full variable domain (outside the CDR3, taken from reference TRBV9 and TRBJ2-5): DSGVTQTPKHLITATGQRVTLRCSPRSGDLSVYWYQQSLDQGLQFLIQYYNGEERAKGNILERFSAQQFPDLHSELNLSSLELGDSALYFCASSVGLASRQETQYFGPGTRLLVL.

The rearrangement links TRBV15 to TRBJ1-1, with D possibly matching TRBD1 (6 bases). V was cut by 4 bases and J by 3 bases, with 9 bases left in between. Germline CDR1 and CDR2: LNHNV and YYDKDF (reference sequence). The CDR3 has 13 residues. CDR3 in DNA: TGTGCCACCAGCAACAGGGTAGACACTGAAGCTTTCTTT. It codes for CATSNRVDTEAFF.

In this sample, this clone turned up once. The gene calls are TRBV27 and TRBJ1-1, with 7 bases matching TRBD1. Germline trimming cut 5 bases from V and 1 base from J; bases unmatched to any gene: 7. CDR3 length: 15 residues. Germline V CDR1 and CDR2: MNHEY, SMNVEV (reference sequence). For the CDR3, the DNA is TGTGCCAGCAGTCCCAACAGGGGATCGAACACTGAAGCTTTCTTT. It yields the protein CASSPNRGSNTEAFF.

V and J are TRBV5-8 and TRBJ1-6, with TRBD1 identical over 10 bases. CDR1 is SGHTS, CDR2 YDEGEE, per germline. This CDR3 is 19 amino acids long. With 4 bases clipped from V and 5 bases from J, the junction kept 15 bases outside the gene matches. This CDR3 is CASSPQRPGQGRNNSPLHF. In nucleotides, the CDR3 is TGTGCCAGCAGCCCCCAACGACCGGGACAGGGGAGGAATAATTCACCCCTCCACTTT.

The chain employs TRBV11-1 and TRBJ1-1; weak D call: TRBD1 (6 bases). This CDR3 has 13 residues. Germline CDR1 is SGHAT and CDR2 is FQDESV (reference sequence). Between the trimmed V and J ends, which lost 2 bases and 4 bases, there was a span of 8 bases. The CDR3 nucleotides are TGTGCCAGCAGCTTAACAGGGCGCACTGAAGCTTTCTTT. This sequence encodes CASSLTGRTEAFF.

The sample holds a few counts of this clone. The V call is TRBV21-1, the J call TRBJ1-1. TRBV21-1 is deemed a pseudogene. This CDR3 is 12 amino acids long. The CDR3 reads CASSKLATEAFF. The DNA for the CDR3 is TGTGCCAGCAGCAAATTAGCCACTGAAGCTTTCTTT.

The rearrangement joins TRBV30 to TRBJ2-3, with TRBD2 matching over 13 bases. The germline gives CDR1 GTSNPN, CDR2 SVGIG (reference sequence). The junction had 9 bases not matched to a gene; V was cut back by 5 bases and J by 7 bases. The CDR3 is made up of 15 amino acids. The CDR3 reads CAWGTGTSGINTQYF. The CDR3, as DNA: TGTGCCTGGGGGACCGGGACTAGCGGGATAAATACGCAGTATTTT.

V usage is TRBV5-1 and J usage is TRBJ2-3; TRBD2 matches 7 bases. The CDR3 totals 14 residues. After removal of 5 bases from V and 0 bases from J, the junction contained 3 bases not matched to a gene. Germline V gene lookup returns CDR1 SGHRS and CDR2 YFSETQ. The CDR3 loop reads CASSSGGSTDTQYF. DNA of the CDR3: TGCGCCAGCAGTTCGGGGGGAAGCACAGATACGCAGTATTTT.

The V gene is TRBV7-9, the J gene TRBJ2-7; D possibly corresponds to TRBD1 (5 bases). The CDR3 contains 14 residues. V gave up 5 bases and J gave up 1 base, with 12 bases separating them. Germline V lookup: CDR1 SEHNR, CDR2 FQNEAQ (reference sequence). The CDR3 reads CASSTRQKSYEQYF. The CDR3, as DNA: TGTGCCAGCAGCACTCGACAGAAGTCCTACGAGCAGTACTTC.

This sequence joins TRBV15 and TRBJ2-1; D is perhaps TRBD2 (6 bases). The V and J ends lost 0 bases and 8 bases respectively, with 11 bases between them. Germline lookup yields CDR1 LNHNV and CDR2 YYDKDF (reference sequence). The CDR3 has 14 amino acids. The CDR3: CATSRDRGTDEQFF. The CDR3 bases are TGTGCCACCAGCAGAGATCGTGGGACTGATGAGCAGTTCTTC. Combining the CDR3 with reference TRBV15 and TRBJ2-1 gives the whole variable domain DAMVIQNPRYQVTQFGKPVTLSCSQTLNHNVMYWYQQKSSQAPKLLFHYYDKDFNNEADTPDNFQSRRPNTSFCFLDIRSPGLGDTAMYLCATSRDRGTDEQFFGPGTRLTVL.

This sequence joins TRBV6-1 and TRBJ1-5; D ambiguous. Germline V gene sequence: CDR1 MNHNS, CDR2 SASEGT. Trimming pared 2 bases from V and 2 bases from J, leaving 13 bases between. This CDR3 has 16 amino acids. CDR3 nucleotide sequence: TGTGCCAGCAGTGAATATGAGACCCGGGGCAATCAGCCCCAGCATTTT. It encodes CASSEYETRGNQPQHF.

This clone has more than one count but fewer than ten. The V and J genes are TRBV15 and TRBJ1-2; D gene unclear. Per germline, CDR1 LNHNV and CDR2 YYDKDF (reference sequence). Trimming cost V 5 bases and J 2 bases, with 18 bases left between them. This CDR3 spans 16 amino acids. The CDR3 protein is CATSYLARDSNYGYTF. DNA of the CDR3: TGTGCCACCAGCTACCTGGCAAGGGATTCAAACTATGGCTACACCTTC.

The chain combines TRBV19 with TRBJ1-6, with D uncertain. V was clipped by 8 bases and J by 14 bases, with 13 bases between them. CDR1 is LNHDA and CDR2 is SQIVND in the germline V gene (reference sequence). The CDR3 covers 11 residues. CDR3 coding DNA: TGTGCCAGTTCCGGCCCAGGAGCCCTCCACTTT. It translates to CASSGPGALHF.

The chain has TRBV6-2 or TRBV6-3 and TRBJ2-3; 7 bases agree with TRBD2. V gave up 2 bases and J gave up 3 bases; unmatched junction bases: 5. The CDR3 has 15 amino acids. Germline CDR1 is MNHEY and CDR2 is SVGEGT. The CDR3 nucleotides are TGTGCCAGCAGTTACCCCTCCGGGAGGACAGATACGCAGTATTTT. Its protein product is CASSYPSGRTDTQYF.

This clone was seen a few times. The genes are TRBV15 and TRBJ2-1; D remains ambiguous. V lost 0 bases and J lost 6, with 6 bases in between. This CDR3 spans 13 amino acids. Germline V lookup: CDR1 LNHNV, CDR2 YYDKDF (reference sequence). CDR3 sequence: CATSRDVSNEQFF. The CDR3 region has the DNA TGTGCCACCAGCAGAGACGTCAGCAATGAGCAGTTCTTC.